Presented here are 31 T cell receptor beta chains from one specimen sequenced in a study of tissue T cells after allogeneic stem cell transplantation. This table comes from immunoSEQ multiplex PCR, and its TCRdb copy is limited to in-frame clones, with some not included. The sample contains approximately 6,600 clones, roughly half of which appear only once. Described time point: mouse harvest day 7 after allogeneic transplant. Tail vein injection delivered 10^7 T-cell-depleted bone marrow cells and 10^6 splenic CD5+ T cells. The specimen was lymph node tissue. Receptors originate from a female BALB/c mouse given C57BL/6 T cells with graft-versus-host disease after an allogeneic hematopoietic cell transplant.

Remarks on this clone: These gene names are mouse names. Read coverage stops 1 residue before the CDR3 terminus; the germline J gene supplies the remainder. This sequence joins TRBV19 and TRBJ2-4; D not resolved. V lost 4 bases and J lost 0, with 9 bases in between. This CDR3 is 14 amino acids long. The V gene's germline CDR1 is FNHDT and CDR2 SITEND (reference sequence). This chain's CDR3 is CASSPDTSQNTLYF. CDR3 bases read: TGTGCCAGCAGTCCCGACACTAGTCAAAACACCTTGTAC.

Concerning this clone itself: Each gene name is a mouse one. The sequenced fragment ends 1 residue before the CDR3 boundary, so the rest is inferred from the germline J gene. The chain combines TRBV26 with TRBJ1-4; TRBD1 is a possible D gene (6 bases). The CDR3 has 15 amino acids. Germline assignment: CDR1 KGHPV and CDR2 FQNQEV (reference sequence). Trimming pared 5 bases from V and 0 bases from J, leaving 10 bases between. CDR3 loop: CASSFGQLSNERLFF. The sequenced part of the CDR3 DNA is TGTGCCAGCAGTTTCGGACAGCTTTCCAACGAAAGATTATTT.

Concerning this clone: All gene names here are mouse names. The sequenced fragment ends 1 residue before the CDR3 boundary, so the rest is inferred from the germline J gene. This sequence joins TRBV5 and TRBJ1-1, with unresolved D. The CDR3 runs to 14 residues. Trimming removed 4 bases at V and 0 bases at J, with 9 bases between. Germline-derived CDR1 and CDR2 are LGHNA and YNLKQL (reference sequence). CDR3 bases read: TGTGCCAGCAGCCCCCGACATGCAAACACAGAAGTCTTC. It yields the protein CASSPRHANTEVF. The entire CDR3 is CASSPRHANTEVFF.

This clone was observed a handful of times. Gene names refer to mouse genes. Read data end 1 residue before the CDR3 end; the end is taken from the germline J gene. Within the sample, other DNA sequences also encode this same CDR3. V is TRBV3 and J is TRBJ2-7; D is undetermined. The germline V gene has CDR1 SNHLY and CDR2 FYNGKV (reference sequence). The CDR3 is 12 amino acids. Trimming shortened V by 5 bases and J by 0 bases, and 5 bases separated the two germline ends. The DNA read from the CDR3 is TGTGCCAGCAGCCCAAGCTCCTATGAACAGTAC. It translates to CASSPSSYEQY. The whole CDR3 reads CASSPSSYEQYF.

In the case of this clone: Genes here carry mouse names. The CDR3 extends 1 residue past the end of the read, so its final part is completed from the germline J gene. The rearrangement joins TRBV26 to TRBJ2-7, with D perhaps TRBD1 (5 bases). V lost 3 bases and J 0 bases, leaving 6 bases between the germline ends. The CDR3 is 13 amino acids. CDR1 and CDR2 from the germline V gene are KGHPV and FQNQEV (reference sequence). CDR3 bases read: TGTGCCAGCAGTCTAGGGGTCTCCTATGAACAGTAC. It is translated as CASSLGVSYEQY. The full CDR3 protein reads CASSLGVSYEQYF.

Concerning this clone: The gene symbols are mouse symbols. The read is 1 residue too short to cover the CDR3 end, so that end is filled in from the germline J gene. The J gene is TRBJ2-3, the V gene TRBV12-2; D remains ambiguous. V was clipped by 1 base and J by 0 bases, with 7 bases between them. Germline V gene lookup returns CDR1 SGHLS and CDR2 HYDKME. The CDR3 contains 14 residues. The CDR3 spells CASSLGNSAETLYF. Incomplete CDR3 DNA: TGTGCCAGCTCTCTAGGCAATAGTGCAGAAACGCTGTAT.

In regard to this clone: The germline and genes are mouse ones. With the read ending 1 residue before the CDR3 end, the germline J gene is used to fill in that end. This chain links TRBV12-1 with TRBJ2-4; 8 nucleotides match TRBD2. The CDR3 contains 16 residues. Germline assignment: CDR1 SGHSN and CDR2 HYEKVE. Trimming cost V 0 bases and J 0 bases; bases outside gene matches: 4. The covered CDR3 bases are TGTGCCAGCTCTCTCGGCTGGGGGGTTAGTCAAAACACCTTGTAC. Translation gives CASSLGWGVSQNTLY. The entire CDR3 is CASSLGWGVSQNTLYF.

About this clone: Mouse names are used for the genes. The CDR3 loop reads CASSWTGGDTQYF. The sequenced CDR3 bases are TGTGCAAGCAGCTGGACAGGGGGAGACACCCAGTAC. V is TRBV16 and J is TRBJ2-5; the match to TRBD1 covers 10 bases. The read finishes 1 residue shy of the CDR3 end, and the germline J gene is used to complete it. The CDR3 contains 13 residues. The trim removed 4 bases at V and 5 bases at J, leaving 0 bases unmatched. CDR1 and CDR2 (germline): SGHSA, FRNQAP.

This clone has only a few counts. All gene names here are mouse names. Read sequence stops 1 residue before the CDR3 end, and the germline J gene provides the missing end. The chain joins TRBV4 to TRBJ2-4; 9 bases align to TRBD2. Germline loops: CDR1 LGHDT, CDR2 YNNKQL (reference sequence). V was pared by 3 bases and J by 0 bases, with 1 base of the junction left unmatched. The CDR3 has 15 amino acids. CDR3 DNA (partial): TGTGCCAGCAGCTATGGGGGGGCAAGTCAAAACACCTTGTAC. Its translation: CASSYGGASQNTLY. The full CDR3 protein reads CASSYGGASQNTLYF.

About this clone itself: Mouse names are used for the genes. The observed sequence ends 1 residue before the CDR3 terminus, with the missing tail filled in from the germline J gene. The rearrangement uses TRBV3 and TRBJ1-4, with D maybe TRBD1 (6 bases). The CDR3 runs to 14 residues. CDR1 is SNHLY and CDR2 is FYNGKV in the germline V gene (reference sequence). V dropped 4 bases and J dropped 0 bases, with 6 bases sitting between them. The sequenced part of the CDR3 DNA is TGTGCCAGCAGCTCAGGGGTTTCCAACGAAAGATTATTT. This translates into CASSSGVSNERLF. The CDR3, in full, reads CASSSGVSNERLFF.

Note on this clone: Gene labels here are mouse ones. The CDR3 spells CASSSGTANTEVFF. The part of the CDR3 DNA that was read is TGTGCAAGCAGCTCCGGGACAGCAAACACAGAAGTCTTC. The rearrangement links TRBV16 to TRBJ1-1; 7 positions match TRBD1. The sequence runs out 1 residue before the end of the CDR3; the remainder is reconstructed from the germline J gene. V shed 4 bases, J shed 0 bases, and the junction held 2 bases outside the gene matches. The germline V gene encodes CDR1 SGHSA and CDR2 FRNQAP. This CDR3 is built from 14 residues.

Remarks on this clone: Gene names are the mouse ones. The CDR3 extends 1 residue past the end of the read, so its final part is completed from the germline J gene. The J gene is TRBJ2-7, the V gene TRBV26; D is uncertain. The CDR3 runs 13 residues. Trimming cost V 3 bases and J 0 bases, with 6 bases left between them. The germline V gene encodes CDR1 KGHPV and CDR2 FQNQEV (reference sequence). This CDR3 is CASSLHISYEQYF. Incomplete CDR3 DNA: TGTGCCAGCAGTCTACACATCTCCTATGAACAGTAC.

In the case of this clone: Genes and germline are mouse. The read halts 1 residue ahead of the CDR3 end, with the missing end drawn from the germline J gene. The rearrangement uses TRBV15 and TRBJ2-3, with 9 nucleotides matching TRBD1. This CDR3 is built from 15 residues. After removal of 6 bases from V and 1 base from J, the junction contained 5 bases not matched to a gene. Germline CDR1 and CDR2: SGHND and FRSKSL. The CDR3 bases that were read are TGTGCCAGCAGCTCGGGACAGGGAGGTGCAGAAACGCTGTAT. Translation: CASSSGQGGAETLY. The complete CDR3 sequence is CASSSGQGGAETLYF.

As for this clone: Gene names and germline match the mouse. The CDR3 end is not reached by the read, which stops 1 residue before it; the germline J gene fills it in. The chain couples TRBV3 to TRBJ1-4, with D possibly TRBD1 on 6 matching bases. Looked up from germline, CDR1 is SNHLY and CDR2 is FYNGKV (reference sequence). The ends were cut back, 4 bases at V and 7 bases at J, with 13 bases in the middle. This CDR3 has 14 amino acids. The CDR3 spells CASSSRGGVERLFF. The CDR3 bases that were read are TGTGCCAGCAGCTCAAGAGGGGGAGTCGAAAGATTATTT.

Of note for this clone: Each gene name is a mouse one. The read falls 1 residue short of the CDR3 end, and the missing part is taken from the germline J gene. The chain carries TRBV5 and TRBJ2-1, with TRBD2 as a possible D gene (5 bases). This CDR3 contains 14 residues. Germline loops: CDR1 LGHNA, CDR2 YNLKQL (reference sequence). Trimming took off 0 bases at V and 7 bases at J, with 10 bases between the two ends. CDR3 bases read: TGTGCCAGCAGCCAAGACTGGGTCAGGGCTGAGCAGTTC. Protein sequence: CASSQDWVRAEQF. Given in full, the CDR3 is CASSQDWVRAEQFF.

On this clone: Here the gene names and germline are mouse. The missing CDR3 end, 1 residue past where the read stops, is filled in from the germline J gene. The chain joins TRBV13-3 to TRBJ2-5; 8 nucleotides agree with TRBD2. The CDR3 length is 13 residues. V was pared by 5 bases and J by 3 bases, with 2 bases of the junction left unmatched. Germline assignment: CDR1 NNHDY and CDR2 SYVADS. The CDR3 loop reads CASSDWGQDTQYF. CDR3 DNA (partial): TGTGCCAGCAGCGACTGGGGTCAAGACACCCAGTAC. The variable domain in full, completed from reference TRBV13-3 and TRBJ2-5, reads EAAVTQSPRSKVAVTGGKVTLSCHQTNNHDYMYWYRQDTGHGLRLIHYSYVADSTEKGDIPDGYKASRPSQENFSLILELASLSQTAVYFCASSDWGQDTQYFGPGTRLLVL.

In regard to this clone: Genes and germline are mouse. The CDR3 end falls 1 residue outside the read, so it is completed with the germline J gene. V usage is TRBV2 and J usage is TRBJ1-1; 10 nucleotides line up with TRBD1. The CDR3 covers 13 residues. J gave up 8 bases and V 1 base, and 1 base lay outside the gene matches. Germline loops: CDR1 LGHNA, CDR2 YSYQKL. Partial CDR3 DNA: TGTGCCAGCAGCCAAGGACAGGGGGCGGAAGTCTTC. It specifies CASSQGQGAEVF. The entire CDR3 reads CASSQGQGAEVFF.

Comment on this clone: Gene names refer to mouse genes. The identical CDR3 is also encoded by other nucleotide sequences in the sample. CDR3 DNA (partial): TGCACCTGCAGTGCAGATCGGGGGGGGCGGGCGCAAAACACCTTGTAC. Its protein is CTCSADRGGRAQNTLY. The entire CDR3 protein is CTCSADRGGRAQNTLYF. J is TRBJ2-4 and V is TRBV1; TRBD2 aligns across 8 bases. The read ends 1 residue early relative to the CDR3; the germline J gene fills the gap. The CDR3 contains 17 residues. V gave up 0 bases and J gave up 3 bases; unmatched junction bases: 8. Germline CDR1 NSQYPW, CDR2 LRSPGD (reference sequence).

This clone was seen more than once but under ten times. Genes here carry mouse names. With the read ending 1 residue before the CDR3 end, the germline J gene is used to fill in that end. This rearrangement joins TRBV19 to TRBJ2-7; tentative D call: TRBD1 (6 bases). V was shortened by 2 bases and J by 3 bases, with 6 bases between the two germline ends. Germline V gene data show CDR1 as FNHDT and CDR2 as SITEND (reference sequence). This CDR3 region has 12 residues. CDR3: CASSMDSYEQYF. The DNA read from the CDR3 is TGTGCCAGCAGTATGGACAGCTATGAACAGTAC.

In the case of this clone: Gene and germline names: mouse. Coverage ceases 1 residue before the CDR3 finishes, and the germline J gene fills in the end. The V and J genes are TRBV3 and TRBJ2-4; 14 bases fit TRBD2. Germline V gives CDR1 SNHLY, CDR2 FYNGKV (reference sequence). With 3 bases clipped from V and 8 bases from J, the junction kept 7 bases outside the gene matches. The CDR3 has 16 amino acids. Here the CDR3 reads CASSFRDWGGEGTLYF. Partial CDR3 DNA: TGTGCCAGCAGCTTCCGGGACTGGGGGGGCGAGGGCACCTTGTAC.

This clone was seen a handful of times. Gene names are the mouse ones. The sequence runs out 1 residue before the end of the CDR3; the remainder is reconstructed from the germline J gene. The rearrangement links TRBV3 to TRBJ2-4; TRBD2 aligns across 11 bases. The CDR3 spans 15 residues. In germline, CDR1 is SNHLY, CDR2 FYNGKV (reference sequence). The junction had 7 bases not matched to a gene; V was cut back by 5 bases and J by 6 bases. The DNA read from the CDR3 is TGTGCCAGCAGCCCTTCACTGGGGGGGCGCAACACCTTGTAC. The encoded protein is CASSPSLGGRNTLY. The whole CDR3 is CASSPSLGGRNTLYF.

Comment on this clone: The gene symbols are mouse symbols. The read terminates 1 residue ahead of where the CDR3 ends, so the germline J gene completes it. The chain joins TRBV24 to TRBJ1-6; TRBD1 aligns across 9 bases. TRBJ1-6 is designated an ORF whose function remains uncertain. Germline V gene sequence: CDR1 KGHTA, CDR2 FRNEEI. CDR3 length: 15 amino acids. The V gene end was trimmed by 5 bases and the J gene end by 3 bases; junction bases not matched to a gene: 2. The CDR3 sequence: CASSGDRDYNSPLYF. The DNA read from the CDR3 is TGTGCCAGCAGTGGGGACAGGGACTATAATTCGCCCCTCTAC.

Details on this clone: Gene and germline names: mouse. Coverage ceases 1 residue before the CDR3 finishes, and the germline J gene fills in the end. The rearrangement uses TRBV26 and TRBJ1-1; 9 bases fit TRBD1. V lost 0 bases, J lost 3 bases, and 2 bases stayed unmatched. Germline CDR1 is KGHPV and CDR2 is FQNQEV (reference sequence). The CDR3 extends over 15 amino acids. Incomplete CDR3 DNA: TGTGCCAGCAGTCTGTCGGGGACAGGGCACACAGAAGTCTTC. It encodes CASSLSGTGHTEVF. The whole CDR3 sequence reads CASSLSGTGHTEVFF.

Comments on this clone: Genes and germline are mouse. The CDR3 end is not reached by the read, which stops 1 residue before it; the germline J gene fills it in. The chain has TRBV26 and TRBJ2-3, with D possibly matching TRBD1 (5 bases). The CDR3 is 15 amino acids. Germline V gene sequence: CDR1 KGHPV, CDR2 FQNQEV (reference sequence). With 3 bases removed from V and 0 bases from J, the gap between germline ends came to 10 bases. CDR3 DNA (partial): TGTGCCAGCAGTCTCCAGGGCACTAGTGCAGAAACGCTGTAT. It codes for CASSLQGTSAETLY. The whole CDR3 region reads CASSLQGTSAETLYF.

Comment on this clone: Gene and germline names: mouse. The CDR3 sequence: CASSREGARDTQYF. The DNA read from the CDR3 is TGTGCTAGCAGTAGAGAGGGGGCTAGGGACACCCAGTAC. V is TRBV17 and J is TRBJ2-5; tentatively, D is TRBD1 or TRBD2 (6 bases each). The observed sequence ends 1 residue before the CDR3 terminus, with the missing tail filled in from the germline J gene. The V end was cut by 0 bases, the J end by 6 bases, with 10 bases between. The CDR3 runs to 14 residues. The germline V gene has CDR1 MNHDT and CDR2 YYDKIL. The variable domain in full, completed from reference TRBV17 and TRBJ2-5, reads DTTVKQNPRYKLARVGKPVNLICSQTMNHDTMYWYQKKPNQAPKLLLFYYDKILNREADTFEKFQSSRPNNSFCSLYIGSAGLEYSAMYLCASSREGARDTQYFGPGTRLLVL.

In the case of this clone: Genes here carry mouse names. From the germline J gene comes the end of the CDR3, since the read stops 1 residue before it. This chain uses TRBV12-1 with TRBJ1-4, with D possibly matching TRBD1 (6 bases). The CDR3 has 14 residues. V lost 4 bases and J 3 bases, leaving 11 bases between the germline ends. Per germline, CDR1 SGHSN and CDR2 HYEKVE. The DNA read from the CDR3 is TGTGCCAGCTCCTTCCAGGGGCCCAACGAAAGATTATTT. Residues: CASSFQGPNERLF. The CDR3, in full, reads CASSFQGPNERLFF.

About this clone itself: Germline and genes: mouse. The missing CDR3 end, 1 residue past where the read stops, is filled in from the germline J gene. The V and J genes are TRBV3 and TRBJ2-3, with 11 bases that match TRBD2. Trimming removed 5 bases from V and 0 bases from J; junction bases left unmatched: 1. Germline assignment: CDR1 SNHLY and CDR2 FYNGKV (reference sequence). The CDR3 is 15 residues long. Partial CDR3 DNA: TGTGCCAGCAGCGGACTGGGGGGTAGTGCAGAAACGCTGTAT. It translates to CASSGLGGSAETLY. The full CDR3 protein reads CASSGLGGSAETLYF.

The sample holds a few counts of this clone. Genes here carry mouse names. The read gets to within 1 residue of the CDR3 end, and the germline J gene fills in the rest. J is TRBJ2-3 and V is TRBV1; D not resolved. Germline CDR1 and CDR2: NSQYPW and LRSPGD (reference sequence). The CDR3 runs 15 residues. V lost 1 base and J lost 0, with 8 bases in between. The CDR3 bases that were read are TGCACCTGCAGTGCAGCTGGCCCTAGTGCAGAAACGCTGTAT. Translated, it gives CTCSAAGPSAETLY. The complete CDR3 reads CTCSAAGPSAETLYF.

To note about this clone: Gene names and germline refer to mouse. The read ends 1 residue before the CDR3 terminus; that terminus is restored from the germline J gene. The chain joins TRBV12-1 to TRBJ2-1, with D maybe TRBD1 (6 bases). The V gene's germline CDR1 is SGHSN and CDR2 HYEKVE. This CDR3 contains 14 residues. V lost 2 bases, J lost 1 base, and 8 bases lay in between. This chain's CDR3 is CASSHTGNYAEQFF. The sequenced part of the CDR3 DNA is TGTGCCAGCTCTCATACAGGGAACTATGCTGAGCAGTTC.

As concerns this clone: The junction does not match germline at one end; this may be a read error. Mouse gene names apply. The missing CDR3 end, 1 residue past where the read stops, is filled in from the germline J gene. V usage is TRBV12-1 and J usage is TRBJ2-1; D not certain. Germline assignment: CDR1 SGHSN and CDR2 HYEKVE. The length of the CDR3 is 11 residues. The sequenced part of the CDR3 DNA is TGCGCCAGCTCTCCCCCCGCTGAGCAGTTC. Encoded protein: CASSPPAEQF. The CDR3 as a whole reads CASSPPAEQFF.

This clone was seen more than once but under ten times. Gene names and germline refer to mouse. The CDR3 here is CASSLTDTYEQYF. CDR3 bases read: TGTGCCAGCAGTCTTACGGACACATATGAACAGTAC. V gene TRBV26 combines with J gene TRBJ2-7, with TRBD1 as a possible D gene (5 bases). The read falls 1 residue short of the CDR3 end, and the missing part is taken from the germline J gene. Germline assignment: CDR1 KGHPV and CDR2 FQNQEV (reference sequence). The CDR3 is 13 amino acids. Trimming left V 3 bases short and J 4 bases short, with 10 bases between. Full variable domain (missing parts from reference TRBV26 and TRBJ2-7): NSKVIQTPRYLVKGQGQKAKMRCIPEKGHPVVFWYQQNKNNEFKFLINFQNQEVLQQIDMTEKRFSAECPSNSPCSLEIQSSEAGDSALYLCASSLTDTYEQYFGPGTRLTVL.